Presented here are 3 T cell receptor beta chains from one specimen sequenced in a study of CD8 T cells in Susac syndrome (dated by TCRdb to about 2019). Library preparation employed the immunoSEQ multiplex PCR assay. RNA was extracted with the RNeasy kit and roughly 0.45 to 1 ug was reverse transcribed using random hexamers. TCRdb reprocessing: public reads trimmed at Q25 with fastp, clones called with MiXCR, in-frame beta chains kept. Rows are unified per CDR3 protein, each entry keeping the most common DNA and genes. Here the sample has around 220,000 distinct CDR3 sequences; roughly 90% occur a single time. About 0.12% of the sample belongs to the ten largest clones. Sequencing was performed on CD8+ T cells from PBMCs. The receptors shown here come from a human donor with multiple sclerosis.

The rearrangement joins TRBV5-4 to TRBJ2-3; D unresolved. The CDR3 has 17 amino acids. V lost 3 bases and J 2 bases, leaving 19 bases between the germline ends. CDR1 SGHNT and CDR2 YYREEE come from the germline V gene (reference sequence). The CDR3 loop is CASSSLTSGWNTDTQYF. The CDR3 nucleotides read TGTGCCAGCAGCTCCCTGACTTCTGGATGGAACACAGATACGCAGTATTTT. Looking up the rest from reference TRBV5-4 and TRBJ2-3 gives the full variable domain: ETGVTQSPTHLIKTRGQQVTLRCSSQSGHNTVSWYQQALGQGPQFIFQYYREEENGRGNFPPRFSGLQFPNYSSELNVNALELDDSALYLCASSSLTSGWNTDTQYFGPGTRLTVL.

The chain combines TRBV4-1 with TRBJ1-1, with D hard to call. CDR3 length equals 16 residues. CDR1 is MGHRA, CDR2 YSYEKL, per germline. Trimming pared 1 base from V and 3 bases from J, leaving 15 bases between. The CDR3 DNA sequence: TGCGCCAGCAGCCAAGCAGCCGGCGTTAGGTACACTGAAGCTTTCTTT. Its protein product is CASSQAAGVRYTEAFF.

The genes are TRBV10-3 and TRBJ2-1; a weak D match, TRBD1 (6 bases). Trimming cost V 10 bases and J 0 bases, with 16 bases left between them. The CDR3 is 15 amino acids. Germline CDR1 ENHRY, CDR2 SYGVKD. The CDR3 is CATGTGSSSYNEQFF. The CDR3, as DNA: TGTGCCACGGGAACAGGGTCGAGCTCCTACAATGAGCAGTTCTTC.